What follows are 12 T cell receptor beta chains derived from one specimen sequenced in a study of T cells in women clearing cervical HPV infection. The data were produced by immunoSEQ multiplex PCR, yet TCRdb's version contains in-frame clones alone and is incomplete. The sample shows under 35,000 clones, and 1.5% to 2% sits with its ten largest clones. Sequenced input: blood buffy coat. These receptors came from a woman aged 18 to 75 with a cervical HPV16 infection that either progressed to CIN3+ or cleared (not recorded which).

A remark on this clone: The sequenced fragment ends 3 residues before the CDR3 boundary, so the rest is inferred from the germline J gene. The chain carries TRBV20-1 and TRBJ1-4, with 9 positions matching TRBD1. Trimming took 3 bases from V and 3 from J; bases not matched to a gene: 8. The CDR3 is 16 residues long. The germline V gene has CDR1 DFQATT and CDR2 SNEGSKA (reference sequence). Partial CDR3 DNA: TGCAGTGCTAGGGAGACAGGGGGATCGGCTAATGAAAAA. Translating it yields CSARETGGSANEK. The full CDR3 protein is CSARETGGSANEKLFF.

As to this clone: From the germline J gene comes the end of the CDR3, since the read stops 3 residues before it. The V and J genes are TRBV30 and TRBJ2-2; a possible D gene is TRBD2 (5 bases). The CDR3 has 16 residues. Germline CDR1 is GTSNPN and CDR2 is SVGIG (reference sequence). CDR3 loop: CAWSVLADFSNSPLFF. Incomplete CDR3 DNA: TGTGCCTGGTCGGTCCTAGCCGATTTTTCTAATTCACCG.

With regard to this clone: The CDR3 is cut off 3 residues early in the read; its end comes from the germline J gene. The chain combines TRBV2 with TRBJ1-1; 8 positions agree with TRBD1. The germline CDR1 and CDR2 sequences are SNHLY and FYNNEI. Trimming at V came to 1 base and at J to 4 bases, leaving 5 bases not matched to a gene. There are 15 residues in the CDR3. This chain's CDR3 is CASSEGDRGSTEAFF. The CDR3 DNA, read in part, is TGTGCCAGCAGTGAAGGCGACAGGGGTAGCACTGAA.

To note about this clone: The observed sequence ends 3 residues before the CDR3 terminus, with the missing tail filled in from the germline J gene. This chain connects TRBV4-1 to TRBJ2-3; 10 bases are shared with TRBD1. Germline CDR1 reads MGHRA; CDR2 reads YSYEKL. The CDR3 is 15 amino acids. Trimming took 4 bases from V and 3 from J; bases not matched to a gene: 4. The part of the CDR3 DNA that was read is TGCGCCAGCAGCCGCCGGACAGGGGGTACAGATACG. Its protein is CASSRRTGGTDT. The entire CDR3 is CASSRRTGGTDTQYF.

Turning to this clone: With the read ending 3 residues before the CDR3 end, the germline J gene is used to fill in that end. The V gene is TRBV19, the J gene TRBJ2-3; the match to TRBD1 covers 7 bases. Germline V gene lookup returns CDR1 LNHDA and CDR2 SQIVND (reference sequence). This CDR3 is built from 12 residues. CDR3 protein: CASSIQGETQYF. The sequenced part of the CDR3 DNA is TGTGCCAGTAGTATCCAGGGGGAGACG. The entire variable domain, with the rest obtained from reference TRBV19 and TRBJ2-3, is as follows: DGGITQSPKYLFRKEGQNVTLSCEQNLNHDAMYWYRQDPGQGLRLIYYSQIVNDFQKGDIAEGYSVSREKKESFPLTVTSAQKNPTAFYLCASSIQGETQYFGPGTRLTVL.

Regarding this clone: With the read ending 3 residues before the CDR3 end, the germline J gene is used to fill in that end. This chain joins TRBV28 and TRBJ1-2; 9 nucleotides line up with TRBD1. The CDR3 runs 14 residues. Losses at the gene ends were 3 bases for V and 2 bases for J; bases not matched to a gene: 1. The germline CDR1 and CDR2 sequences are MDHEN and SYDVKM. The chain's CDR3 is CASSFDRGNYGYTF. The sequenced part of the CDR3 DNA is TGTGCCAGCAGTTTTGACAGGGGGAACTATGGC.

A remark on this clone: The read finishes 3 residues shy of the CDR3 end, and the germline J gene is used to complete it. The sample has other DNA sequences that encode this CDR3 too. The V and J genes are TRBV5-4 and TRBJ2-7; possibly TRBD2 for D (5 bases). The CDR3 has 14 residues. Trimming took off 4 bases at V and 1 base at J, with 12 bases between the two ends. The V gene's germline CDR1 is SGHNT and CDR2 YYREEE (reference sequence). Partial CDR3 DNA: TGTGCCAGCAGCCCCGCAAGCGGATCCTACGAG. Translated: CASSPASGSYE. In full, the CDR3 reads CASSPASGSYEQYF.

About this clone: The CDR3 end is not reached by the read, which stops 3 residues before it; the germline J gene fills it in. The J gene is TRBJ2-5, the V gene TRBV20-1; TRBD1 matches 11 bases. The CDR3 sequence is 14 residues long. Germline loops: CDR1 DFQATT, CDR2 SNEGSKA (reference sequence). V was clipped by 1 base and J by 4 bases; unmatched bases: 2. Incomplete CDR3 DNA: TGCAGTGCTAGAGGGACAGGGGGCGGAGAGACC. It translates to CSARGTGGGET. The full CDR3 is CSARGTGGGETQYF.

As for this clone: The sequenced fragment ends 3 residues before the CDR3 boundary, so the rest is inferred from the germline J gene. The J gene is TRBJ2-1, the V gene TRBV2; no clear D. Germline CDR1 reads SNHLY; CDR2 reads FYNNEI. CDR3 size: 14 residues. V lost 3 bases, J lost 2 bases, and 8 bases lay in between. The sequenced CDR3 bases are TGTGCCAGCAGTGACAGTCCAACCTACAATGAG. This translates into CASSDSPTYNE. The complete CDR3 sequence is CASSDSPTYNEQFF. The whole variable domain, filled in from reference TRBV2 and TRBJ2-1, reads EPEVTQTPSHQVTQMGQEVILRCVPISNHLYFYWYRQILGQKVEFLVSFYNNEISEKSEIFDDQFSVERPDGSNFTLKIRSTKLEDSAMYFCASSDSPTYNEQFFGPGTRLTVL.

On this clone itself: The missing CDR3 end, 3 residues past where the read stops, is filled in from the germline J gene. The V gene is TRBV6-2 or TRBV6-3, the J gene TRBJ1-2, with D tentatively TRBD1 (6 bases). The CDR3 loop spans 14 amino acids. CDR1 MNHEY and CDR2 SVGEGT come from the germline V gene. V lost 6 bases and J lost 3, with 14 bases in between. The CDR3 sequence is CASSRGGSDYGYTF. CDR3 DNA (partial): TGTGCCAGCAGCAGAGGGGGTTCGGACTATGGC.

In the case of this clone: The CDR3 extends 3 residues past the end of the read, so its final part is completed from the germline J gene. This chain uses TRBV20-1 with TRBJ2-5; 10 positions match TRBD1. Germline CDR1 and CDR2: DFQATT and SNEGSKA (reference sequence). Germline trimming cut 4 bases from V and 2 bases from J; bases unmatched to any gene: 1. There are 13 residues in the CDR3. This CDR3 is CSAMDRGQETQYF. Incomplete CDR3 DNA: TGCAGTGCTATGGACAGGGGGCAAGAGACC.

To note about this clone: Read data end 3 residues before the CDR3 end; the end is taken from the germline J gene. The genes are TRBV28 and TRBJ2-7; 8 bases align to TRBD2. J gave up 4 bases and V 2 bases, and 13 bases lay outside the gene matches. The germline gives CDR1 MDHEN, CDR2 SYDVKM. The CDR3 loop spans 17 amino acids. The part of the CDR3 DNA that was read is TGTGCCAGCAGTTTAATCGGTTCGGGGGGGGCTCCATACGAG. It encodes CASSLIGSGGAPYE. The CDR3 in its entirety is CASSLIGSGGAPYEQYF.